The next 11 T cell receptor beta chains were all read from a single sample in a study of blood T cell repertoires in COVID-19. The assay was immunoSEQ multiplex PCR, and TCRdb's table has in-frame clones only and misses some. The sample carries hundreds of thousands of clones, around 84% recorded once. Sample: PBMCs or T cells enriched from blood (not recorded which). The receptors were gathered from a man younger than 30 who had recovered from COVID-19.

This clone has a handful of counts. The genes are TRBV5-5 and TRBJ2-7, with a tentative D call TRBD2 (6 bases). Deletions cut 3 bases from V and 5 bases from J, with 18 bases between. The CDR3 consists of 15 residues. The germline CDR1 and CDR2 sequences are SGHKS and YYEKEE (reference sequence). CDR3 coding DNA: TGTGCCAGCAGCTCAGGGTATGGAGGGTACCACGAGCAGTACTTC. Protein product: CASSSGYGGYHEQYF.

The CDR3 region has the DNA TGCGCCAGCAGCCACGGGACTAGCGGGGGGTACCAAGAGACCCAGTACTTC. This sequence encodes CASSHGTSGGYQETQYF. This sequence joins TRBV5-1 and TRBJ2-5, with TRBD2 matching 15 bases. CDR1 SGHRS and CDR2 YFSETQ come from the germline V gene. The CDR3 consists of 17 residues. V lost 4 bases, J lost 0 bases, and 4 bases stayed unmatched. Variable domain in full (rest from reference TRBV5-1 and TRBJ2-5): KAGVTQTPRYLIKTRGQQVTLSCSPISGHRSVSWYQQTPGQGLQFLFEYFSETQRNKGNFPGRFSGRQFSNSRSEMNVSTLELGDSALYLCASSHGTSGGYQETQYFGPGTRLLVL.

This chain joins TRBV27 and TRBJ2-3; TRBD1 is a possible D gene (5 bases). V lost 9 bases to trimming and J lost 1 base, with 11 bases between them. This CDR3 spans 13 amino acids. Germline-derived CDR1 and CDR2 are MNHEY and SMNVEV (reference sequence). CDR3 coding DNA: TGTGCCAGTGGGGCTGCGGGCACAGATACGCAGTATTTT. Its translation: CASGAAGTDTQYF.

The V call is TRBV19, the J call TRBJ1-6, with a weak D call TRBD1 (6 bases). Germline V gene data show CDR1 as LNHDA and CDR2 as SQIVND (reference sequence). Trimming left V 9 bases short and J 6 bases short, with 15 bases between. The CDR3 runs 14 residues. CDR3 loop: CASRLGGPNSPLHF. The CDR3 bases are TGTGCCAGCCGTTTGGGGGGGCCTAATTCACCCCTCCACTTT. The full variable domain, rest sourced from reference TRBV19 and TRBJ1-6, is DGGITQSPKYLFRKEGQNVTLSCEQNLNHDAMYWYRQDPGQGLRLIYYSQIVNDFQKGDIAEGYSVSREKKESFPLTVTSAQKNPTAFYLCASRLGGPNSPLHFGNGTRLTVT.

This clone was detected once. The chain links TRBV12-3 or TRBV12-4 to TRBJ2-3; D gene uncertain. CDR3 size: 13 residues. The V end was cut by 6 bases, the J end by 1 base, with 8 bases between. The CDR3 DNA follows: TGTGCCAGCAGACCGACTCGCACAGATACGCAGTATTTT. This gives the protein CASRPTRTDTQYF.

The genes are TRBV28 and TRBJ2-7, with TRBD1 identical over 7 bases. The V segment lost 6 bases and the J segment 3 bases; nucleotides outside the gene matches: 11. Germline V gene data show CDR1 as MDHEN and CDR2 as SYDVKM. This CDR3 has 15 amino acids. The CDR3 sequence is CASSSQGELSYEQYF. CDR3 DNA: TGTGCCAGCAGCTCCCAGGGGGAACTTAGCTACGAGCAGTACTTC.

The chain uses TRBV3-1 (or the pseudogene TRBV3-2) and TRBJ2-4, with D maybe TRBD2 (6 bases). Trimming left V 2 bases short and J 0 bases short, with 20 bases between. The CDR3 runs 19 residues. Germline CDR1 reads LGHDT; CDR2 reads YNNKEL (reference sequence). The CDR3 loop is CASSQSGGAGFLAKNIQYF. The CDR3 DNA reads as TGTGCCAGCAGCCAAAGCGGAGGGGCAGGGTTTTTAGCCAAAAACATTCAGTACTTC.

This clone was seen only once. This chain links TRBV10-2 with TRBJ1-1; D may be TRBD1 (5 bases). The V and J ends lost 3 bases and 12 bases respectively, with 14 bases between them. The germline V gene encodes CDR1 WSHSY and CDR2 SAAADI. The CDR3 covers 12 residues. CDR3 DNA: TGCGCCAGCAGTGATAGGAGGGGCACGACTTTCTTT. It translates to CASSDRRGTTFF.

As DNA, the CDR3 is TGTGCCTGCGGGACAGGGTACCGGGACACTGAAGCTTTCTTT. Amino acids: CACGTGYRDTEAFF. The chain has TRBV30 and TRBJ1-1, with 9 bases lining up with TRBD1. This CDR3 is built from 14 residues. In germline, CDR1 is GTSNPN, CDR2 SVGIG (reference sequence). The ends lost 6 bases at V and 3 bases at J; junction bases unmatched: 8.

The chain recombines TRBV2 with TRBJ1-6, with a tentative D call TRBD1 (6 bases). This CDR3 contains 15 residues. Trimming stripped 6 bases from V and 5 bases from J, with 14 bases between. The germline V gene encodes CDR1 SNHLY and CDR2 FYNNEI. The CDR3 region has the DNA TGTGCCAGCAGGATATCAGGGGCCAATAATTCACCCCTCCACTTT. This codes for CASRISGANNSPLHF.

The chain has TRBV2 and TRBJ1-2; TRBD1 matches 10 bases. Germline V gives CDR1 SNHLY, CDR2 FYNNEI. CDR3 length: 15 residues. The CDR3 DNA is TGTGCTAGCCCGGGACAGGGGACTTTAGACTATGGCTACACCTTC. Protein sequence: CASPGQGTLDYGYTF.